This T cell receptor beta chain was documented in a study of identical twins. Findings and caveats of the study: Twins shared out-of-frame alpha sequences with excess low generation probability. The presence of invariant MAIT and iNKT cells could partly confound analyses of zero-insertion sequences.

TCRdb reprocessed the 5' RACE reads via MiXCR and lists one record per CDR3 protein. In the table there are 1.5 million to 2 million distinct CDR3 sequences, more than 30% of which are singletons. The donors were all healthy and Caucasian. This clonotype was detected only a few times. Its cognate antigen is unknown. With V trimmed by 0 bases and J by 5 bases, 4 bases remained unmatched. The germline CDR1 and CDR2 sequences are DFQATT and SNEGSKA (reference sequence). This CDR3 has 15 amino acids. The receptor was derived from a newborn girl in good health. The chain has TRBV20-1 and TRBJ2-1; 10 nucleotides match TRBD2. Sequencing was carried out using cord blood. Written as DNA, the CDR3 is TGCAGTGCTAGAGATGCTAGCGGGAGAGACAATGAGCAGTTCTTC. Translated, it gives CSARDASGRDNEQFF.